The rows below give T cell receptor beta chains drawn from one sample of a study of T-cell memory formation after mild COVID-19. One entry per CDR3 protein, called by TCRdb with MiXCR from the 5' RACE reads. The sample lists a few hundred thousand distinct CDR3 sequences; roughly 23% were seen once. Sequenced sample: PBMCs or a T cell subset sorted from them (not recorded which). These receptors were taken from an adult woman who had mild COVID-19 (a few samples of this study predate the infection). Cell type and time point are not known. Both conserved end residues are part of each CDR3. The D gene is left open where the match is weak. A row's size may be missing; if present it is once, few, many or a size class.

cdr3_aa: CASRGANVLTF; cdr3_nt: TGTGCCAGCAGGGGGGCCAACGTCCTGACTTTC; v_call: TRBV12-3/TRBV12-4; d_call: .; j_call: TRBJ2-6; clone_size: .
cdr3_aa: CASSLGRTGGYTF; cdr3_nt: TGTGCCAGCAGTTTGGGGAGGACAGGAGGCTACACCTTC; v_call: TRBV12-3/TRBV12-4; d_call: TRBD1; j_call: TRBJ1-2; clone_size: .
cdr3_aa: CASSYSQGAVQPQHF; cdr3_nt: TGTGCCAGCAGTTACTCCCAGGGGGCAGTTCAGCCCCAGCATTTT; v_call: TRBV6-2/TRBV6-3; d_call: TRBD1; j_call: TRBJ1-5; clone_size: .
cdr3_aa: CASSYRQGASYNEQFF; cdr3_nt: TGTGCCAGCAGTTACCGACAGGGGGCATCTTACAATGAGCAGTTCTTC; v_call: TRBV6-9; d_call: TRBD1; j_call: TRBJ2-1; clone_size: .
cdr3_aa: CASSFGGRRADTQYF; cdr3_nt: TGTGCCAGCAGCTTCGGGGGGCGCAGGGCAGATACGCAGTATTTT; v_call: TRBV7-7; d_call: .; j_call: TRBJ2-3; clone_size: many
cdr3_aa: CASSPDPGTSGPDTQYF; cdr3_nt: TGTGCCAGCAGCCCCGACCCGGGGACTAGCGGGCCAGATACGCAGTATTTT; v_call: TRBV4-2; d_call: TRBD2; j_call: TRBJ2-3; clone_size: .
cdr3_aa: CASSLEGVKAFF; cdr3_nt: TGTGCCAGCAGTTTAGAGGGGGTTAAAGCTTTCTTT; v_call: TRBV12-3/TRBV12-4; d_call: .; j_call: TRBJ1-1; clone_size: few
cdr3_aa: CASSQERARINGELFF; cdr3_nt: TGTGCCAGCAGCCAAGAAAGGGCCAGGATTAACGGGGAGCTGTTTTTT; v_call: TRBV4-2; d_call: .; j_call: TRBJ2-2; clone_size: few
cdr3_aa: CAWSVGLARGLEAFF; cdr3_nt: TGTGCCTGGAGTGTAGGTTTGGCCAGGGGGCTTGAAGCTTTCTTT; v_call: TRBV30; d_call: TRBD1; j_call: TRBJ1-1; clone_size: few
cdr3_aa: CASSSSWEGSNEKLFF; cdr3_nt: TGCGCCAGCAGCTCTTCCTGGGAAGGGAGCAATGAAAAACTGTTTTTT; v_call: TRBV5-1; d_call: .; j_call: TRBJ1-4; clone_size: many
cdr3_aa: CASSRGIGHWNTGELFF; cdr3_nt: TGTGCCAGCAGCCGAGGCATTGGACACTGGAACACCGGGGAGCTGTTTTTT; v_call: TRBV3-1; d_call: .; j_call: TRBJ2-2; clone_size: few
cdr3_aa: CASSRTGEGTEAFF; cdr3_nt: TGTGCCAGCAGTAGAACAGGGGAAGGGACTGAAGCTTTCTTT; v_call: TRBV6-1; d_call: TRBD1; j_call: TRBJ1-1; clone_size: .
cdr3_aa: CASSLPGTGTNTEAFF; cdr3_nt: TGTGCCAGCTCACTCCCCGGGACAGGTACTAACACTGAAGCTTTCTTT; v_call: TRBV18; d_call: TRBD1; j_call: TRBJ1-1; clone_size: .
cdr3_aa: CASSSGQGEKLFF; cdr3_nt: TGTGCCAGCAGTTCGGGACAGGGGGAAAAACTGTTTTTT; v_call: TRBV6-5; d_call: TRBD1; j_call: TRBJ1-4; clone_size: few
cdr3_aa: CASSYMGDKPYEQYF; cdr3_nt: TGTGCCAGCAGTTATATGGGGGACAAACCCTACGAGCAGTACTTC; v_call: TRBV6-9; d_call: .; j_call: TRBJ2-7; clone_size: .
cdr3_aa: CASLESPQETQYF; cdr3_nt: TGCGCCAGCCTCGAGAGCCCCCAAGAGACCCAGTACTTC; v_call: TRBV5-1; d_call: .; j_call: TRBJ2-5; clone_size: few
cdr3_aa: CASDARGEGGGYTF; cdr3_nt: TGTGCCAGTGACGCCCGGGGGGAAGGAGGGGGCTACACCTTC; v_call: TRBV28; d_call: .; j_call: TRBJ1-2; clone_size: .
cdr3_aa: CASSFRGDQETQYF; cdr3_nt: TGTGCCAGCAGCTTCCGCGGGGACCAAGAGACCCAGTACTTC; v_call: TRBV11-2; d_call: .; j_call: TRBJ2-5; clone_size: .
cdr3_aa: CASRIGGGLFNSPLHF; cdr3_nt: TGTGCCAGCAGGATTGGGGGAGGCCTTTTTAATTCACCCCTCCACTTT; v_call: TRBV7-2; d_call: .; j_call: TRBJ1-6; clone_size: .
cdr3_aa: CAAGGDTQYF; cdr3_nt: TGTGCCGCGGGTGGAGATACGCAGTATTTT; v_call: TRBV24-1; d_call: .; j_call: TRBJ2-3; clone_size: .
cdr3_aa: CASSNGEIEAFF; cdr3_nt: TGTGCCAGCAGCAACGGGGAGATTGAAGCTTTCTTT; v_call: TRBV5-4; d_call: .; j_call: TRBJ1-1; clone_size: .
cdr3_aa: CASSEGQGAGNTIYF; cdr3_nt: TGTGCCAGCAGCGAGGGACAGGGGGCGGGAAACACCATATATTTT; v_call: TRBV9; d_call: TRBD1; j_call: TRBJ1-3; clone_size: .
cdr3_aa: CASSIHRDGQETQYF; cdr3_nt: TGTGCCAGCAGCATACACCGGGACGGCCAAGAGACCCAGTACTTC; v_call: TRBV7-6; d_call: .; j_call: TRBJ2-5; clone_size: .
cdr3_aa: CASSLAGRQYPEAFF; cdr3_nt: TGTGCCAGCAGTTTAGCGGGCCGACAGTATCCTGAAGCTTTCTTT; v_call: TRBV12-3/TRBV12-4; d_call: .; j_call: TRBJ1-1; clone_size: few
cdr3_aa: CASSQKNSSGNTIYF; cdr3_nt: TGCGCCAGCAGCCAGAAAAACAGCTCTGGAAACACCATATATTTT; v_call: TRBV4-1; d_call: .; j_call: TRBJ1-3; clone_size: .